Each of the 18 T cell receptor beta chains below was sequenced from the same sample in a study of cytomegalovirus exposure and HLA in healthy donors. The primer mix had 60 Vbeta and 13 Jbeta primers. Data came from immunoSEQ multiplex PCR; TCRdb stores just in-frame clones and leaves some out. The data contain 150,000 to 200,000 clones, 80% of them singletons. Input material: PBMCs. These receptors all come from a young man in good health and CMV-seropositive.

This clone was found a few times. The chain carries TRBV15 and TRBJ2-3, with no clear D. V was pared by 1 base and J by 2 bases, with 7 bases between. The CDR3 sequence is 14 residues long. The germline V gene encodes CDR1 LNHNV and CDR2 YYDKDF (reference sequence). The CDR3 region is CATSRGGDTDTQYF. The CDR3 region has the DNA TGTGCCACCAGCAGAGGAGGTGACACAGATACGCAGTATTTT.

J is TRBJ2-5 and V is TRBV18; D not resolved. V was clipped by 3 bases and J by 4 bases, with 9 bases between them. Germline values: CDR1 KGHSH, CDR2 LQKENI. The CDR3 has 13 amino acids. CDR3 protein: CASSPTAGETQYF. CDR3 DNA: TGTGCCAGCTCACCCACTGCTGGAGAGACCCAGTACTTC.

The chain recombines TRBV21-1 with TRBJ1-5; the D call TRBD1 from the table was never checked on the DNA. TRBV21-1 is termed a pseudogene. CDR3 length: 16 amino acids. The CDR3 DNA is TGTGCCAGCAGCAAAGTCTGGCCAGGGGCCAATCAGCCCCAGCATTTT. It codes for CASSKVWPGANQPQHF.

This CDR3 reads CASSLETAWNTEAFF. CDR3 bases: TGTGCCAGCAGCTTAGAGACAGCATGGAACACTGAAGCTTTCTTT. The chain joins TRBV7-2 to TRBJ1-1; tentative D call: TRBD1 (5 bases). The germline CDR1 and CDR2 sequences are SGHTA and FQGNSA. Trimming removed 1 base at V and 1 base at J, with 10 bases between. The CDR3 is 15 residues long.

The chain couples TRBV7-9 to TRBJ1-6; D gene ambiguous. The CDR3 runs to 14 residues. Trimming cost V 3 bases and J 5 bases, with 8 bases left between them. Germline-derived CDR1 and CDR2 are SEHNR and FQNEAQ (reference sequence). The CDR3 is CASSLGQNNSPLHF. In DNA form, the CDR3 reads TGTGCCAGCAGCTTGGGCCAGAATAATTCACCCCTCCACTTT.

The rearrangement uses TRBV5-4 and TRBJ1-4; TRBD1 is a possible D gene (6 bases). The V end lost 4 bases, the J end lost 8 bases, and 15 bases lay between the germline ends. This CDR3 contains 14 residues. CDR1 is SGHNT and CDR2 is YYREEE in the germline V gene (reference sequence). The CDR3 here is CASSPDSQGEKLFF. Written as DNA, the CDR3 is TGTGCCAGCAGCCCGGACAGCCAAGGAGAAAAACTGTTTTTT. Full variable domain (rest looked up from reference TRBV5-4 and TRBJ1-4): ETGVTQSPTHLIKTRGQQVTLRCSSQSGHNTVSWYQQALGQGPQFIFQYYREEENGRGNFPPRFSGLQFPNYSSELNVNALELDDSALYLCASSPDSQGEKLFFGSGTQLSVL.

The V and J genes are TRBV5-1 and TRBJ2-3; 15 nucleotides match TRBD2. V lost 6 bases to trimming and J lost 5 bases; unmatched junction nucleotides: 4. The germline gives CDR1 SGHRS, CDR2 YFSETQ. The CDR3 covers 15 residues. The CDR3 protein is CASTRTSGRGDTQYF. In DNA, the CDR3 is TGCGCCAGCACCAGGACTAGCGGGAGGGGAGATACGCAGTATTTT.

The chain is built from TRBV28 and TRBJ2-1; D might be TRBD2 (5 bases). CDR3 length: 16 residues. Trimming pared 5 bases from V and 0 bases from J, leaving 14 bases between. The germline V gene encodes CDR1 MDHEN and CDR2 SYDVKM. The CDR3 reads CASSPLVPNSYNEQFF. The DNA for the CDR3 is TGTGCCAGCAGTCCACTAGTCCCAAACTCCTACAATGAGCAGTTCTTC.

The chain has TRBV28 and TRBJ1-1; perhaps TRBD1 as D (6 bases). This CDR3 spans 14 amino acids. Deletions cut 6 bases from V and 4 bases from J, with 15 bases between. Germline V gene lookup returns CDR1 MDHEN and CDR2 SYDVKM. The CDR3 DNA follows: TGTGCCAGCAGCCGAGGGCAGGGGTTCACTGAAGCTTTCTTT. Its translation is CASSRGQGFTEAFF.

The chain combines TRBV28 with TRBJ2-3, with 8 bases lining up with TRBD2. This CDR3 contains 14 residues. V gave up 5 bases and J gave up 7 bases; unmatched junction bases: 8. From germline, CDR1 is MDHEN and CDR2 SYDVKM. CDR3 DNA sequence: TGTGCCAGCAGTGGGGCGGGAGGTTTGTATACGCAGTATTTT. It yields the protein CASSGAGGLYTQYF. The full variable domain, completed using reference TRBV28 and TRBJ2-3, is DVKVTQSSRYLVKRTGEKVFLECVQDMDHENMFWYRQDPGLGLRLIYFSYDVKMKEKGDIPEGYSVSREKKERFSLILESASTNQTSMYLCASSGAGGLYTQYFGPGTRLTVL.

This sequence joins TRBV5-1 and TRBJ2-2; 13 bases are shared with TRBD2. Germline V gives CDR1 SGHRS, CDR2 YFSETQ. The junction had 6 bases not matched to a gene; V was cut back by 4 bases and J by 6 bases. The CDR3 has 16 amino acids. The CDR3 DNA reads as TGCGCCAGCAGCGGCGGACTAGCGGGAGTGGCCGGGGAGCTGTTTTTT. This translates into CASSGGLAGVAGELFF.

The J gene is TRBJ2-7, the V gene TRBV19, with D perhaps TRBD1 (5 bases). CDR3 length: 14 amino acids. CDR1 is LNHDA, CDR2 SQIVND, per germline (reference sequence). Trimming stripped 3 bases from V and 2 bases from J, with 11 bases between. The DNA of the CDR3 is TGTGCCAGTAGTATGACAGCCGATACCTACGAGCAGTACTTC. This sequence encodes CASSMTADTYEQYF.

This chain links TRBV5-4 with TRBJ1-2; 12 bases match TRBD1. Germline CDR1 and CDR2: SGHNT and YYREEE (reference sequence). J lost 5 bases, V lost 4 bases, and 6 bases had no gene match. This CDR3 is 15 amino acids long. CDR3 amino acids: CASSDPGQGAYGYTF. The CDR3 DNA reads TGTGCCAGCAGCGATCCGGGACAGGGGGCTTATGGCTACACCTTC.

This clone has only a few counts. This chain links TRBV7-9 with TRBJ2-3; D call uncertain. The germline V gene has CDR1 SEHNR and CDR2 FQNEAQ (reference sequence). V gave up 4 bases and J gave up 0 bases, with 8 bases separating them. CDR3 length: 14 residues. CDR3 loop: CASSSQASTDTQYF. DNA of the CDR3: TGTGCCAGCAGCTCCCAGGCTAGCACAGATACGCAGTATTTT.

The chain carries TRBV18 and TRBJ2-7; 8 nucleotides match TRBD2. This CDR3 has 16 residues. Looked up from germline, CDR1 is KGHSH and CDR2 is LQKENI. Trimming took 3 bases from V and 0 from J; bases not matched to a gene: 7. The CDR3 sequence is CASSPSGGLSSYEQYF. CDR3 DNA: TGTGCCAGCTCACCGTCGGGAGGGCTGAGCTCCTACGAGCAGTACTTC.

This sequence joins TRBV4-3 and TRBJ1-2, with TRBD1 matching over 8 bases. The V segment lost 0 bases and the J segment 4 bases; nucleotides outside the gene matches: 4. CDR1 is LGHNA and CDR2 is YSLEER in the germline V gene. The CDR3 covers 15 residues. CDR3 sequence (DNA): TGCGCCAGCAGCCAAGACAGGGGGCAAGGCTATGGCTACACCTTC. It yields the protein CASSQDRGQGYGYTF.

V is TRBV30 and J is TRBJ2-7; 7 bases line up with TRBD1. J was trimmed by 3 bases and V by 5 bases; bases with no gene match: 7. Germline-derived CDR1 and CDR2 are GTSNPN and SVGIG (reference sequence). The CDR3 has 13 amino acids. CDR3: CAWARDRSYEQYF. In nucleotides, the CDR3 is TGTGCCTGGGCCCGGGACAGAAGCTACGAGCAGTACTTC.

The CDR3 is CASSPRDRVIGDDGYTF. CDR3 bases: TGTGCCAGCAGCCCACGGGACAGGGTAATTGGGGACGATGGCTACACCTTC. The gene calls are TRBV11-2 and TRBJ1-2, with TRBD1 matching over 9 bases. Trimming removed 5 bases from V and 6 bases from J; junction bases left unmatched: 16. CDR1 SGHAT and CDR2 FQNNGV come from the germline V gene. The CDR3 covers 17 residues.